The present TCR beta chain was sequenced within a study of cytomegalovirus exposure and HLA in healthy donors. Study-level points and caveats: Reported performance of the classifier showed diagnosis of cytomegalovirus status with high specificity and sensitivity.

TCRdb keeps only in-frame clones here, not all; method: immunoSEQ multiplex PCR. This table has 150,000 to 200,000 clones, roughly 90% appearing once. Details on this clone: What it binds is not known.

The germline gives CDR1 SGDLS, CDR2 YYNGEE. The CDR3 has 14 amino acids. Trimming cost V 0 bases and J 10 bases, with 14 bases left between them. Sequencing used PBMCs. V is TRBV9 and J is TRBJ2-1; the D gene is possibly TRBD2 (6 bases). The sequence came from a young woman in good health and CMV-seronegative. CDR3 nucleotides: TGTGCCAGCAGCGTAGCAGGAGGGCTGAGGGAGCAGTTCTTC. Its protein product is CASSVAGGLREQFF.